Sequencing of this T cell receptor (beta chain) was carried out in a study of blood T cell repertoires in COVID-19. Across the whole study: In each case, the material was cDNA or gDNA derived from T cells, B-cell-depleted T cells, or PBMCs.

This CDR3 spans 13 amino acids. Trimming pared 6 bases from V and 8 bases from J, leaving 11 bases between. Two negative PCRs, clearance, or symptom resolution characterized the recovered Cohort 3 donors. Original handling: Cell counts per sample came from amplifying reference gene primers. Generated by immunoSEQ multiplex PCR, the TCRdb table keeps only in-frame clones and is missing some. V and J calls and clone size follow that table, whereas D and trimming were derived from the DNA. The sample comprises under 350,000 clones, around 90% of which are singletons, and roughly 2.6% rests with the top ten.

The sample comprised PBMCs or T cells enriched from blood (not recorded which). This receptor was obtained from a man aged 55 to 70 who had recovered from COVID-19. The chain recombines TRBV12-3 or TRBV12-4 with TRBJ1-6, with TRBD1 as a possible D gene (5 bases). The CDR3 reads CASSPGGDSPLHF. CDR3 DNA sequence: TGTGCCAGCAGCCCCGGGGGGGATTCACCCCTCCACTTT.